Each of the 15 T cell receptor beta chains below was sequenced from the same sample in a study of naive and memory T cell subsets. The beta constant-region primer was an equimolar mix of two oligonucleotides covering TRBC1 and TRBC2. MiXCR, run by TCRdb on the UMI-ligation and nested PCR reads, gives a single entry per CDR3 protein. The sample consists of about 85,000 distinct CDR3 sequences, around 14% of them appearing once. Sequencing used central memory CD4+ T cells from blood. Source of these receptors: a human donor in good health.

The chain is built from TRBV20-1 and TRBJ2-1, with TRBD2 identical over 14 bases. This CDR3 contains 17 residues. The V and J ends lost 3 bases and 2 bases, in that order; junction bases with no gene match: 6. The germline gives CDR1 DFQATT, CDR2 SNEGSKA (reference sequence). CDR3 amino acids: CSASTGTSGRAYNEQFF. The CDR3 region has the DNA TGCAGTGCTAGTACCGGGACTAGCGGGAGAGCCTACAATGAGCAGTTCTTC.

The chain joins TRBV13 to TRBJ2-2, with TRBD2 matching over 11 bases. This CDR3 is built from 16 residues. Unmatched junction bases numbered 6, after V lost 4 bases and J lost 5 bases. Germline CDR1 and CDR2: PRHDT and FYEKMQ (reference sequence). The CDR3 spells CASSSTSGSDTGELFF. DNA for the CDR3: TGTGCCAGCAGCTCAACTAGCGGGAGTGATACCGGGGAGCTGTTTTTT. Complete variable domain (other parts from reference TRBV13 and TRBJ2-2): AAGVIQSPRHLIKEKRETATLKCYPIPRHDTVYWYQQGPGQDPQFLISFYEKMQSDKGSIPDRFSAQQFSDYHSELNMSSLELGDSALYFCASSSTSGSDTGELFFGEGSRLTVL.

There are a few counts of this clonotype. The genes are TRBV7-2 and TRBJ1-5, with D hard to call. The CDR3 has 13 amino acids. CDR1 and CDR2 from the germline V gene are SGHTA and FQGNSA. Trimming removed 3 bases at V and 5 bases at J, with 8 bases between. For the CDR3, the DNA is TGTGCCAGCAGCTTTGAGGCACATCAGCCCCAGCATTTT. This gives the protein CASSFEAHQPQHF.

The chain uses TRBV16 and TRBJ1-4; TRBD1 agrees at 7 bases. This CDR3 has 13 amino acids. With 4 bases clipped from V and 8 bases from J, the junction kept 4 bases outside the gene matches. CDR1 and CDR2 (germline): KGHSY, FQNENV. CDR3 bases: TGTGCCAGCAGCCTAGGGACAGCGGAAAAACTGTTTTTT. Its translation: CASSLGTAEKLFF.

The CDR3 region has the DNA TGTGCCAGCAGGGGTCGAGCCAAAAACATTCAGTACTTC. The encoded protein is CASRGRAKNIQYF. The gene calls are TRBV6-5 and TRBJ2-4; D is unclear. Germline V gene sequence: CDR1 MNHEY, CDR2 SVGAGI. This CDR3 is 13 amino acids long. Trimming left V 6 bases short and J 0 bases short, with 6 bases between.

This clonotype was counted only a few times. The chain recombines TRBV14 with TRBJ2-7; maybe TRBD2 (6 bases). This CDR3 comprises 14 residues. In germline, CDR1 is SGHDN, CDR2 FVKESK. Trimming removed 6 bases at V and 0 bases at J, with 12 bases between. CDR3 sequence (DNA): TGTGCCAGCAGTCGGGGAGGAAGCTCCTACGAGCAGTACTTC. It specifies CASSRGGSSYEQYF.

This rearrangement joins TRBV2 to TRBJ2-3; 10 bases align to TRBD2. V dropped 7 bases and J dropped 3; count of bases not matched to a gene: 4. Germline V gene lookup returns CDR1 SNHLY and CDR2 FYNNEI. CDR3 length: 14 residues. This chain's CDR3 is CASKREGTTDTQYF. The CDR3 DNA follows: TGTGCCAGCAAGCGGGAGGGGACTACAGATACGCAGTATTTT.

This clonotype was counted between two and nine times. This chain connects TRBV14 to TRBJ2-5; possibly TRBD2 for D (5 bases). V was cut by 8 bases and J by 7 bases, with 14 bases left in between. The CDR3 contains 12 residues. Germline CDR1 and CDR2: SGHDN and FVKESK. The CDR3 sequence: CASGRPAGTQYF. CDR3 nucleotide sequence: TGTGCCAGCGGGAGACCGGCGGGGACCCAGTACTTC.

This clonotype was observed at least ten times. This sequence joins TRBV7-8 and TRBJ1-5; weak D call: TRBD1 (6 bases). This CDR3 has 15 residues. In germline, CDR1 is SGHVS, CDR2 FQNEAQ. Trimming removed 6 bases at V and 0 bases at J, with 12 bases between. CDR3 nucleotide sequence: TGTGCCAGCAGTCTGGACAGTAATAGCAATCAGCCCCAGCATTTT. It yields the protein CASSLDSNSNQPQHF.

This clonotype was seen only a few times. The chain couples TRBV25-1 to TRBJ2-1, with a weak D call TRBD2 (6 bases). The V end was cut by 3 bases, the J end by 7 bases, with 10 bases between. The CDR3 contains 13 residues. Germline V lookup: CDR1 MGHDK, CDR2 SYGVNS. The CDR3, as DNA: TGTGCCAGCAGTGAGAACCTAGCGAATGAGCAGTTCTTC. Encoded protein: CASSENLANEQFF.

This clonotype was picked up many times. The rearrangement uses TRBV7-2 and TRBJ2-5; D unresolved. The germline V gene has CDR1 SGHTA and CDR2 FQGNSA. The CDR3 sequence is 12 residues long. V lost 1 base and J lost 4, with 4 bases in between. The CDR3 DNA reads TGTGCCAGCAGCTTAGATCGAGAGACCCAGTACTTC. Protein sequence: CASSLDRETQYF.

This clonotype was detected many times. This sequence joins TRBV20-1 and TRBJ2-3; 10 nucleotides line up with TRBD1. CDR1 is DFQATT and CDR2 is SNEGSKA in the germline V gene (reference sequence). V lost 5 bases, J lost 4 bases, and 3 bases stayed unmatched. The CDR3 is 13 residues long. The CDR3 bases are TGCAGTGCTGGAGGGACAGGGGCAGATACGCAGTATTTT. Protein product: CSAGGTGADTQYF.

This clonotype was detected many times. The rearrangement links TRBV7-2 to TRBJ2-3; 10 bases fit TRBD2. Trimming at V came to 4 bases and at J to 4 bases, leaving 17 bases not matched to a gene. Looked up from germline, CDR1 is SGHTA and CDR2 is FQGNSA. There are 19 residues in the CDR3. The CDR3 DNA sequence: TGTGCCAGCAGCTCCGCACCCCCTTCGCTAGCGGGAGTGTCAGATACGCAGTATTTT. Amino acids: CASSSAPPSLAGVSDTQYF.

This clonotype was picked up a small number of times. The chain uses TRBV10-3 and TRBJ2-2, with D tentatively TRBD2 (5 bases). V was pared by 6 bases and J by 3 bases, with 11 bases between. The CDR3 is 14 amino acids. Germline CDR1 reads ENHRY; CDR2 reads SYGVKD. CDR3 coding DNA: TGTGCCATCAGGGAGAGCGGAGACACCGGGGAGCTGTTTTTT. It encodes CAIRESGDTGELFF.

Remarks on this clonotype: A read error may produce the germline difference seen at one junction end. This chain links TRBV5-4 with TRBJ2-1; 11 nucleotides match TRBD2. The germline gives CDR1 SGHNT, CDR2 YYREEE (reference sequence). This CDR3 region has 16 residues. Written as DNA, the CDR3 is TGTGCCAGCAGTTTGGGAGGGACTAGCGGAAACAATGAGCAGTTCTTC. Protein product: CASSLGGTSGNNEQFF.